Presented here are 27 T cell receptor beta chains from one specimen sequenced in a study of blood T cell repertoires in COVID-19 (dated by TCRdb to about 2020). Libraries came from the immunoSEQ multiplex PCR assay. TCRdb re-hosts the immuneACCESS table, in-frame sequences only. Its copies lack some clones; in the studies checked, an unresolved V gene accounts for under half of them, and the cause for the rest is not known. The sample table lists 250,000 to 300,000 clones, 81% of them with a count of one. Roughly 2.9% of the sample goes to the ten largest clones. The sequencing sample was made of peripheral blood. The receptors originated from a woman aged 55-70 years with active or convalescent COVID-19.

V usage is TRBV5-4 and J usage is TRBJ2-7; 7 bases map to TRBD2. CDR1 SGHNT and CDR2 YYREEE come from the germline V gene (reference sequence). This CDR3 region has 14 residues. V shed 4 bases, J shed 6 bases, and the junction held 10 bases outside the gene matches. The CDR3 loop is CASSIDPGLSEQYF. CDR3 DNA sequence: TGTGCCAGCAGCATAGACCCGGGACTAAGCGAGCAGTACTTC.

The rearrangement uses TRBV7-2 and TRBJ1-5; D perhaps matches TRBD1 (6 bases). The ends were cut back, 5 bases at V and 3 bases at J, with 11 bases in the middle. The CDR3 spans 14 residues. Looked up from germline, CDR1 is SGHTA and CDR2 is FQGNSA. This chain's CDR3 is CASSQRQVNQPQHF. The CDR3 DNA is TGTGCCAGCAGCCAACGACAGGTCAATCAGCCCCAGCATTTT.

The chain recombines TRBV7-2 with TRBJ1-5, with 11 nucleotides matching TRBD1. The CDR3 covers 15 residues. With 4 bases clipped from V and 7 bases from J, the junction kept 6 bases outside the gene matches. The germline gives CDR1 SGHTA, CDR2 FQGNSA. CDR3 sequence reads: CASSSGQGVKQPQHF. CDR3 nucleotide sequence: TGTGCCAGCAGCTCGGGACAGGGGGTGAAACAGCCCCAGCATTTT.

The chain couples TRBV7-2 to TRBJ2-1; 7 nucleotides align to TRBD1. The CDR3 consists of 15 residues. V dropped 5 bases and J dropped 4; count of bases not matched to a gene: 8. In germline, CDR1 is SGHTA, CDR2 FQGNSA. CDR3 protein: CASSASQGMYNEQFF. In DNA, the CDR3 is TGTGCCAGCAGCGCCTCACAGGGGATGTACAATGAGCAGTTCTTC.

This chain uses TRBV7-8 with TRBJ1-5; weak D call: TRBD1 (6 bases). From germline, CDR1 is SGHVS and CDR2 FQNEAQ. V lost 3 bases, J lost 3 bases, and 9 bases lay in between. The CDR3 is 14 amino acids. The CDR3 loop is CASSLTGLNQPQHF. The DNA of the CDR3 is TGTGCCAGCAGCTTGACAGGCCTCAATCAGCCCCAGCATTTT.

The chain employs TRBV19 and TRBJ2-1; 9 bases map to TRBD1. V shed 4 bases and J 9 bases; nucleotides not matched to a gene: 7. This CDR3 has 14 residues. Looked up from germline, CDR1 is LNHDA and CDR2 is SQIVND (reference sequence). CDR3 sequence reads: CASSTRTGVGEQFF. CDR3 DNA: TGTGCCAGTAGTACTCGGACAGGGGTGGGTGAGCAGTTCTTC.

This chain uses TRBV6-1 with TRBJ1-1; TRBD1 matches at 9 bases. V was pared by 5 bases and J by 5 bases, with 9 bases of the junction left unmatched. The V gene's germline CDR1 is MNHNS and CDR2 SASEGT. The CDR3 covers 15 residues. This chain's CDR3 is CASSLWTGEVTEAFF. The CDR3 region has the DNA TGTGCCAGCAGTCTCTGGACAGGGGAGGTGACTGAAGCTTTCTTT.

This chain links TRBV5-4 with TRBJ2-3, with D possibly being TRBD1 (5 bases). Germline CDR1 SGHNT, CDR2 YYREEE (reference sequence). Trimming shortened V by 0 bases and J by 3 bases, and 11 bases separated the two germline ends. This CDR3 spans 15 amino acids. Here the CDR3 DNA reads TGTGCCAGCAGCTTGGACAGGATTAGTACAGATACGCAGTATTTT. Translated: CASSLDRISTDTQYF.

Comment on this clone: Germline is not matched at one junction end, which may reflect a read error. The chain uses TRBV11-1 and TRBJ2-7; 8 bases fit TRBD1. Germline V lookup: CDR1 SGHAT, CDR2 FQDESV (reference sequence). This CDR3 has 14 residues. The CDR3: CASSLAGQGYVQYF. In DNA form, the CDR3 reads TGTGCCAGCAGCTTAGCAGGACAGGGATACGTGCAGTACTTC.

The chain has TRBV19 and TRBJ2-5, with a possible D match to TRBD2 (5 bases). CDR3 length: 15 amino acids. Per the germline V gene, CDR1 is LNHDA and CDR2 is SQIVND (reference sequence). Trimming removed 7 bases from V and 2 bases from J, with 17 bases in between. DNA of the CDR3: TGTGCCAGTACCGCTCGCGGACTCCTTCAAGAGACCCAGTACTTC. It specifies CASTARGLLQETQYF.

This clone was seen only once. The chain joins TRBV11-2 to TRBJ2-5; 12 nucleotides match TRBD2. CDR3 length: 16 residues. J was trimmed by 7 bases and V by 7 bases; bases with no gene match: 13. The germline gives CDR1 SGHAT, CDR2 FQNNGV. The CDR3: CASTRTSGTPGGTQYF. The CDR3 bases are TGTGCCAGCACCCGGACTAGCGGGACCCCTGGGGGGACCCAGTACTTC.

This clone was counted a few times. This chain links TRBV28 with TRBJ1-1, with a weak D call TRBD1 (6 bases). Germline V gene lookup returns CDR1 MDHEN and CDR2 SYDVKM. The CDR3 consists of 14 residues. V dropped 3 bases and J dropped 3 bases, with 11 bases sitting between them. CDR3 sequence reads: CASSLQGWDTEAFF. The CDR3 DNA is TGTGCCAGCAGTTTGCAGGGGTGGGACACTGAAGCTTTCTTT.

This sequence joins TRBV29-1 and TRBJ2-7, with 8 bases fitting TRBD1. The J segment lost 9 bases and the V segment lost 7 bases, leaving 8 bases of the junction unmatched. The length of the CDR3 is 11 residues. Germline CDR1 and CDR2: SQVTM and ANQGSEA. CDR3 sequence (DNA): TGCAGCGCATCAGGGGGCCTCGGGCAGTACTTC. Residues: CSASGGLGQYF.

This clone was recorded a few times. The chain couples TRBV10-3 to TRBJ1-1; 7 bases map to TRBD1. Per the germline V gene, CDR1 is ENHRY and CDR2 is SYGVKD. Trimming cost V 11 bases and J 4 bases; bases outside gene matches: 10. The length of the CDR3 is 13 residues. CDR3 residues: CAVTGVGGTEAFF. The CDR3 coding sequence is TGTGCCGTTACAGGGGTAGGAGGCACTGAAGCTTTCTTT.

Only one count was recorded for this clone. This chain joins TRBV7-6 and TRBJ2-7; the match to TRBD1 covers 11 bases. This CDR3 has 16 residues. The germline V gene has CDR1 SGHVS and CDR2 FNYEAQ. V lost 2 bases, J lost 2 bases, and 5 bases stayed unmatched. The CDR3, as DNA: TGTGCCAGCAGCTTACCCGGGACAGGGGGACCCTACGAGCAGTACTTC. Residues: CASSLPGTGGPYEQYF.

The chain carries TRBV7-3 and TRBJ2-5; 9 bases match TRBD2. The germline V gene encodes CDR1 SGHTA and CDR2 FQGTGA. V gave up 3 bases and J gave up 5 bases; unmatched junction bases: 7. CDR3 length equals 15 residues. CDR3 in DNA: TGTGCCAGCAGCTTGGGCGGGGGGGCATCGGAGACCCAGTACTTC. Protein sequence: CASSLGGGASETQYF.

The V gene is TRBV5-1, the J gene TRBJ1-1; unclear D gene. There are 16 residues in the CDR3. Germline CDR1 and CDR2: SGHRS and YFSETQ. Trimming took 4 bases from V and 1 from J, leaving 17 bases between them. CDR3 sequence reads: CASSPPGGFPNTEAFF. The CDR3 bases are TGCGCCAGCAGCCCCCCCGGAGGGTTCCCGAACACTGAAGCTTTCTTT.

J is TRBJ2-7 and V is TRBV6-6; 9 nucleotides align to TRBD2. V shed 5 bases, J shed 7 bases, and the junction held 6 bases outside the gene matches. Germline-derived CDR1 and CDR2 are MNHNY and SVGAGI (reference sequence). The CDR3 runs to 13 residues. CDR3 DNA: TGTGCCAGCAGTGGAGCGGGGGGAGAGGAGCAGTACTTC. Residues: CASSGAGGEEQYF.

The V and J genes are TRBV5-4 and TRBJ2-5, with 10 bases aligning to TRBD1. The CDR3 runs to 15 residues. V gave up 3 bases and J gave up 5 bases; unmatched junction bases: 7. The germline CDR1 and CDR2 sequences are SGHNT and YYREEE (reference sequence). DNA of the CDR3: TGTGCCAGCAGCTATTCGACAGGGGGCGCGGAGACCCAGTACTTC. It yields the protein CASSYSTGGAETQYF.

The chain joins TRBV7-9 to TRBJ1-6; D remains ambiguous. Germline V CDR1 and CDR2: SEHNR, FQNEAQ (reference sequence). Trimming shortened V by 1 base and J by 6 bases, and 7 bases separated the two germline ends. This CDR3 has 14 residues. CDR3 nucleotides: TGTGCCAGCAGCTTAGTCAGTCGTAATTCACCCCTCCACTTT. Translated, it gives CASSLVSRNSPLHF.

This sequence joins TRBV10-3 and TRBJ2-3; the match to TRBD2 covers 9 bases. The CDR3 totals 16 residues. The germline gives CDR1 ENHRY, CDR2 SYGVKD. V gave up 2 bases and J gave up 0 bases; unmatched junction bases: 3. CDR3: CAISELAGISTDTQYF. The CDR3, as DNA: TGTGCCATCAGTGAGCTAGCGGGGATTAGCACAGATACGCAGTATTTT.

The chain links TRBV29-1 to TRBJ2-4; possibly TRBD1 for D (5 bases). The V gene lost 5 bases and the J gene lost 0 bases, with 17 bases spanning the gap. Germline CDR1 SQVTM, CDR2 ANQGSEA. The CDR3 covers 16 residues. The CDR3 DNA sequence: TGCAGCGTTCGTACGCTGAAGACAGAAGCCAAAAACATTCAGTACTTC. Translating gives CSVRTLKTEAKNIQYF.

The J gene is TRBJ1-1, the V gene TRBV10-3; D is undetermined. CDR1 and CDR2 (germline): ENHRY, SYGVKD. This CDR3 spans 13 amino acids. Trimming shortened V by 2 bases and J by 0 bases, and 4 bases separated the two germline ends. DNA of the CDR3: TGTGCCATCAGTGAGGCGGTGAACACTGAAGCTTTCTTT. This codes for CAISEAVNTEAFF.

The chain couples TRBV7-6 to TRBJ2-1; TRBD2 matches at 15 bases. The V gene end was trimmed by 4 bases and the J gene end by 8 bases; junction bases not matched to a gene: 15. The CDR3 length is 19 residues. Looked up from germline, CDR1 is SGHVS and CDR2 is FNYEAQ. The CDR3 DNA reads as TGTGCCAGCAGCTCCCGACCCAGGACTAGCGGGGGGGCCAGGGATGAGCAGTTCTTC. Translated, it gives CASSSRPRTSGGARDEQFF.

This sequence joins TRBV20-1 and TRBJ2-5; D unclear. Germline V CDR1 and CDR2: DFQATT, SNEGSKA (reference sequence). Trimming took 4 bases from V and 1 from J, leaving 4 bases between them. This CDR3 spans 11 amino acids. This CDR3 is CSAKRQETQYF. CDR3 coding DNA: TGCAGTGCTAAGCGCCAAGAGACCCAGTACTTC.

This clone was counted ten times or more. This chain connects TRBV6-4 to TRBJ1-2, with 7 bases fitting TRBD1. This CDR3 spans 17 amino acids. The germline CDR1 and CDR2 sequences are MRHNA and SNTAGT. The V gene end was trimmed by 0 bases and the J gene end by 3 bases; junction bases not matched to a gene: 10. In nucleotides, the CDR3 is TGTGCCAGCAGTGACTCGTCGGACAGGCGAATTTACTATGGCTACACCTTC. It specifies CASSDSSDRRIYYGYTF.

Written as DNA, the CDR3 is TGTGCCAGCGCTATCGGGAACATTAGGGACTACGAGCAGTACTTC. It translates to CASAIGNIRDYEQYF. The rearrangement joins TRBV21-1 to TRBJ2-7; the table gives TRBD2 as D, unverified against the DNA. TRBV21-1 corresponds to a pseudogene. The CDR3 length is 15 residues.